This T cell receptor (beta chain) was retrieved from a study of blood T cells in healthy people across ages. Findings and caveats of the study: Any conclusive comparison of naive versus antigen-experienced cells was prevented by using unsorted PBMCs. Naive T cell percentage and TCR beta diversity correlated strongly.

A J-beta primer mix and a sample-barcoded 5' primer were used in a second PCR of about 7 to 12 cycles. A template-switch adaptor that had 12 random nucleotides put a tag on each cDNA molecule. TCRdb re-called the 5' RACE reads with MiXCR, one entry per CDR3 protein. This sample carries 450,000 to 700,000 distinct CDR3 sequences, 27% of them seen once, and the ten largest clones take under 20%. As to this clonotype: Its antigen remains unidentified.

Trimming shortened V by 2 bases and J by 3 bases, and 14 bases separated the two germline ends. The V gene's germline CDR1 is LGHDT and CDR2 YNNKEL (reference sequence). The CDR3 has 17 amino acids. Drawn from each donor were approximately 9.5 milliliters of peripheral blood. The sequenced material came from blood. This TCR derives from a woman aged 70-85 years in good health. The V gene is TRBV3-1, the J gene TRBJ2-6, with D perhaps TRBD1 (5 bases). The CDR3 loop reads CASSQRSTARGANVLTF. The DNA for the CDR3 is TGTGCCAGCAGCCAACGGTCGACAGCTCGTGGGGCCAACGTCCTGACTTTC.